This TCR beta chain was profiled in a study of CD8+CD57+ T cells in acquired aplastic anemia. Overall study: Sorted cells (CD4+ and CD8+) yielded DNA amounts that averaged roughly 3.2 ug.

All sequencing subjects had displayed CD8+CD57+ cell expansion on flow cytometry. TCR beta VDJ and CDR3 profiling used genomic DNA as template. TCRdb independently ran MiXCR on the reads; one entry per CDR3 protein. The sample yields roughly 93,000 distinct CDR3 sequences, around 68% seen once. Trimming left V 11 bases short and J 2 bases short, with 22 bases between. This CDR3 spans 15 amino acids. Germline V lookup: CDR1 ENHRY, CDR2 SYGVKD. The sample taken for sequencing was sorted CD4+, CD8+, or CD8+CD57+ T cells (not recorded which) from PBMCs. This receptor was obtained from a human donor with aplastic anemia. The chain uses TRBV10-3 and TRBJ2-7, with D possibly called TRBD1 or TRBD2 (5 bases each). CDR3: CASGSGSASTYEQYF. The CDR3 nucleotides read TGTGCCTCAGGCTCAGGGAGCGCCTCTACCTACGAGCAGTACTTC.